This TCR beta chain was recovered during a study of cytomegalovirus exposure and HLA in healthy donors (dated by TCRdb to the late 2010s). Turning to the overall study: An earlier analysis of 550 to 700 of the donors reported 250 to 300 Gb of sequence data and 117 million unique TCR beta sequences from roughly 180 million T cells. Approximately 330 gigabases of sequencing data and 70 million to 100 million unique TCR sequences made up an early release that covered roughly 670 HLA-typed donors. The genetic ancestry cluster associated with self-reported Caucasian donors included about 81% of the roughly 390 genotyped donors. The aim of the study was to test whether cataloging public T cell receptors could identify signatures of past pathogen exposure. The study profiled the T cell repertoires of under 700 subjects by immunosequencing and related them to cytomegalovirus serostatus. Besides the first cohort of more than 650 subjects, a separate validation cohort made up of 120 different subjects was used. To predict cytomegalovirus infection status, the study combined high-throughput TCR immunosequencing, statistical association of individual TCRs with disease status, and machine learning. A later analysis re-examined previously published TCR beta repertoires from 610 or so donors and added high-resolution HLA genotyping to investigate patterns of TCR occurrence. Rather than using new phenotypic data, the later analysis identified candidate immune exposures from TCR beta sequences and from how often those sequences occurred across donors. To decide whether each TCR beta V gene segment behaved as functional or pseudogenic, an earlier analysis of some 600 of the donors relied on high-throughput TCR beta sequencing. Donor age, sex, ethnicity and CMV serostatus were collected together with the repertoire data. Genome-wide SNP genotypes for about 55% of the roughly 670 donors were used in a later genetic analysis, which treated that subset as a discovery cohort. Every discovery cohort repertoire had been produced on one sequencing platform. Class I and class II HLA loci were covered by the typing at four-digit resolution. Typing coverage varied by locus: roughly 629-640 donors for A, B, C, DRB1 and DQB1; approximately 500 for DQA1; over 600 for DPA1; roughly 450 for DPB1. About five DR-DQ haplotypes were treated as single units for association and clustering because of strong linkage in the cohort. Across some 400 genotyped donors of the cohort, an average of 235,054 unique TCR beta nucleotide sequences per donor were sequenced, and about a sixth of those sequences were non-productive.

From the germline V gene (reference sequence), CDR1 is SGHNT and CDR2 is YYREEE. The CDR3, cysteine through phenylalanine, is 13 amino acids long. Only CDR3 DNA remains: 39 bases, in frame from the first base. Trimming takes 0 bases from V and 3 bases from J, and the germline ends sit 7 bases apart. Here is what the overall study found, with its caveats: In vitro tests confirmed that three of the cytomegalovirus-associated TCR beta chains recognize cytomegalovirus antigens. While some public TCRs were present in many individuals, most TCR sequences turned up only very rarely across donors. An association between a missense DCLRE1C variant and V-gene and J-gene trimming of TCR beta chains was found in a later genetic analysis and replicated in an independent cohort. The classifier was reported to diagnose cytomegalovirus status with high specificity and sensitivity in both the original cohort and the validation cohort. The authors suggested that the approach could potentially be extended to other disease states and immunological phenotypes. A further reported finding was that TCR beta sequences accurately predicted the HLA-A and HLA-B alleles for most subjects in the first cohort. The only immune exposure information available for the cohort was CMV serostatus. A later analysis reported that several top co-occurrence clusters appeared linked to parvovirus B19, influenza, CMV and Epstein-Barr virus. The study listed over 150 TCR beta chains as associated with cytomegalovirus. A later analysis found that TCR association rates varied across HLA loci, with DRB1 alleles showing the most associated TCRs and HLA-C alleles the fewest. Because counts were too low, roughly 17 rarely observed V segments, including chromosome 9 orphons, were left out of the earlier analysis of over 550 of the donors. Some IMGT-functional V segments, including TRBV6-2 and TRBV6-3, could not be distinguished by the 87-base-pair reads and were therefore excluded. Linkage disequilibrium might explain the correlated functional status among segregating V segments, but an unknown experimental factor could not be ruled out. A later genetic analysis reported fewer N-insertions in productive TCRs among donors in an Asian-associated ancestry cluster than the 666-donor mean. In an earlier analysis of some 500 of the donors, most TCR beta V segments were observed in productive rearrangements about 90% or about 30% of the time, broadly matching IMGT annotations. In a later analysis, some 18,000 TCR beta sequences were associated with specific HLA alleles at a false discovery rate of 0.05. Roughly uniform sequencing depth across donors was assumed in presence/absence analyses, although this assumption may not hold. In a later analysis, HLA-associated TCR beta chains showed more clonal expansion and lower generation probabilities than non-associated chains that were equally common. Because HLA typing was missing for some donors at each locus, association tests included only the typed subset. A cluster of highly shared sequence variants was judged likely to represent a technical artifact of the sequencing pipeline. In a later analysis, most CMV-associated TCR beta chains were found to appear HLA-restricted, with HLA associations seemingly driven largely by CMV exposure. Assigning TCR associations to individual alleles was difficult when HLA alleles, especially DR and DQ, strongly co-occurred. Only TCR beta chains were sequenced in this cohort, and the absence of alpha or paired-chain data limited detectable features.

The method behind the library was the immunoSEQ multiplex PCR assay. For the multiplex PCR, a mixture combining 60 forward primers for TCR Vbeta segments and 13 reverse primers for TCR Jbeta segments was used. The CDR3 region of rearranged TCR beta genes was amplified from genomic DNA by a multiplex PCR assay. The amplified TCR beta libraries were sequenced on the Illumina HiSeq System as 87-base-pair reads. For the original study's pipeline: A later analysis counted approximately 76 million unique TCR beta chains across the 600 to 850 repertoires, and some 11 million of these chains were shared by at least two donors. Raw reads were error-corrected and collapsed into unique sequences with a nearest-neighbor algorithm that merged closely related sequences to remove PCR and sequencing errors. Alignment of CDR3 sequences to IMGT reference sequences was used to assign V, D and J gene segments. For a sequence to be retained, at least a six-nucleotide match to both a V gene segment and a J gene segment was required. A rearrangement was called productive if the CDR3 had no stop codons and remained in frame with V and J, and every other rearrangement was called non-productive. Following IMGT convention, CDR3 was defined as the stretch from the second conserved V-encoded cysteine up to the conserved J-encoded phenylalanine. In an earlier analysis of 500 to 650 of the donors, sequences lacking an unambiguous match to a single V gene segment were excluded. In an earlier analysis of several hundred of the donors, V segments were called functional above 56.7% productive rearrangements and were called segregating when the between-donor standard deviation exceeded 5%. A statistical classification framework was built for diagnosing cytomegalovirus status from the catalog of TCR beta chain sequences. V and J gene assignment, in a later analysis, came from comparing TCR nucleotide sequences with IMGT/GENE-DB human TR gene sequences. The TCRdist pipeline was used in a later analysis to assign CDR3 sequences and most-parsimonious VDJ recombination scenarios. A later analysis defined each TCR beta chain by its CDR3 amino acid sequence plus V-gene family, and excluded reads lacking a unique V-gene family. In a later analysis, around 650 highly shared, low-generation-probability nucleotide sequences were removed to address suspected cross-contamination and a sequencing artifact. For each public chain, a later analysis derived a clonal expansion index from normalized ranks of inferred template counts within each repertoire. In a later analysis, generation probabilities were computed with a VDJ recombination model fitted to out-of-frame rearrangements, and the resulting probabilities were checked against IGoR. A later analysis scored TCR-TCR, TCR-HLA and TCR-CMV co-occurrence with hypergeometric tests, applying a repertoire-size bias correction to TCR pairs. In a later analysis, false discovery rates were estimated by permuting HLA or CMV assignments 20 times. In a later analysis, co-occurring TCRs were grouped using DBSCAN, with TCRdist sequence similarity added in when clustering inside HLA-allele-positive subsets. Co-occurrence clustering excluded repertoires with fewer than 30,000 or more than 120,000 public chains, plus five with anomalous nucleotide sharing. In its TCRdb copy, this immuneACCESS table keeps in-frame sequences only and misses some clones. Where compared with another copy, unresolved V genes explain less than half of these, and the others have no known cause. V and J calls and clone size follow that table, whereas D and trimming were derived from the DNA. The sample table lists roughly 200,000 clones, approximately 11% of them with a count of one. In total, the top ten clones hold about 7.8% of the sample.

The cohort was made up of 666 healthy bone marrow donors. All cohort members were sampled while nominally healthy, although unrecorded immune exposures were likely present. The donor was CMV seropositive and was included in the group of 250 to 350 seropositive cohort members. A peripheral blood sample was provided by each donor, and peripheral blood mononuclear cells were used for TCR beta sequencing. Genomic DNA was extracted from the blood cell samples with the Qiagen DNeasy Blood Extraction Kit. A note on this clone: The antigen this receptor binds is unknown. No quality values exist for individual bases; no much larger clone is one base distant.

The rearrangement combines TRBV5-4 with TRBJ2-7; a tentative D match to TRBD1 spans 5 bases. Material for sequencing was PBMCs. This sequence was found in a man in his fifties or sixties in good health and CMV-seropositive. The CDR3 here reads CASSLGQSYEQYF. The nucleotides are TGTGCCAGCAGCTTGGGACAGAGCTACGAGCAGTACTTC.